In its sample, the clone carrying this T cell receptor (beta chain) was seen once. Its target is not known. The CDR3 runs 15 residues. The germline V gene encodes CDR1 SGHNT and CDR2 YYREEE (reference sequence). V was pared by 4 bases and J by 7 bases, with 13 bases of the junction left unmatched. These data are taken from a study of CD8 T cells in ankylosing spondylitis. Study-level findings and limits: There were earlier reports of some motif variants in reactive arthritis synovial fluid and blood. Characteristic of ankylosing spondylitis blood, it appeared, was a TCR beta motif comprising several highly homologous variants.

Via MiXCR, TCRdb re-called the 5' RACE reads, giving one row per CDR3 protein. Altogether roughly 48,000 distinct CDR3 sequences are present, around 7.4% being singletons, with the ten largest covering over 6.5%. The chain has TRBV5-4 and TRBJ2-7, with 8 nucleotides matching TRBD2. This receptor was taken from a female donor with ankylosing spondylitis or in good health (not recorded which). Source material: blood, either unsorted or a sorted T cell fraction (not recorded which). This CDR3 is CASSPQGGGLQEQYF. CDR3 in DNA: TGTGCCAGCAGCCCCCAGGGCGGGGGGCTACAAGAGCAGTACTTC.